These 16 T cell receptor beta chains came from one sample sequenced in a study of blood T cell repertoires in COVID-19 (dated by TCRdb to the early 2020s). Preparation of the library involved the immunoSEQ multiplex PCR assay. TCRdb obtained this table from immuneACCESS and retained in-frame rearrangements with V and J assigned. These tables miss some clones; where compared with another copy, unresolved V genes account for less than half of the shortfall, and the remainder is unexplained. The sample has approximately 230,000 clones on record, approximately 83% of them singletons. The ten top clones hold roughly 9.8% of the sample. The specimen was peripheral blood. These receptors were obtained from a man aged 80 or over with acute or convalescent COVID-19.

The V and J genes are TRBV6-5 and TRBJ2-2; perhaps TRBD2 as D (6 bases). Trimming left V 7 bases short and J 2 bases short, with 11 bases between. CDR1 and CDR2 from the germline V gene are MNHEY and SVGAGI. The CDR3 loop spans 14 amino acids. The CDR3 DNA reads TGTGCCAGCAAGGAGGGCGGAAACACCGGGGAGCTGTTTTTT. Protein product: CASKEGGNTGELFF.

The chain has TRBV24-1 and TRBJ2-3, with 9 bases fitting TRBD1. Germline CDR1 KGHDR, CDR2 SFDVKD. V gave up 5 bases and J gave up 5 bases; unmatched junction bases: 4. This CDR3 spans 14 amino acids. The CDR3 DNA reads as TGTGCCACCAGTGCCCCGGGACAGGGAGATACGCAGTATTTT. It codes for CATSAPGQGDTQYF.

The DNA for the CDR3 is TGTGCCAGCAGATACGACGGGAATCAGCCCCAGCATTTT. Translated, it gives CASRYDGNQPQHF. This chain uses TRBV6-5 with TRBJ1-5; no reliable D call. Per germline, CDR1 MNHEY and CDR2 SVGAGI. With 6 bases removed from V and 4 bases from J, the gap between germline ends came to 10 bases. This CDR3 has 13 amino acids.

This chain connects TRBV2 to TRBJ2-7, with TRBD2 matching 7 bases. V gave up 3 bases and J gave up 2 bases; unmatched junction bases: 4. The CDR3 has 14 residues. CDR1 is SNHLY and CDR2 is FYNNEI in the germline V gene. The CDR3: CASSEGGIPYEQYF. DNA for the CDR3: TGTGCCAGCAGTGAGGGAGGGATCCCCTACGAGCAGTACTTC.

The chain's CDR3 is CASSLPVGQLYGYTF. The CDR3 DNA reads TGTGCCAGCAGCCTCCCCGTTGGACAACTCTATGGCTACACCTTC. The rearrangement joins TRBV7-9 to TRBJ1-2, with D possibly being TRBD1 (5 bases). Per germline, CDR1 SEHNR and CDR2 FQNEAQ (reference sequence). CDR3 length: 15 residues. The V and J ends lost 5 bases and 4 bases respectively, with 17 bases between them.

The CDR3 DNA follows: TGTGCCAGCAGTTGGGCTAATTCACCCCTCCACTTT. It codes for CASSWANSPLHF. The gene calls are TRBV28 and TRBJ1-6; no clear D. Germline loops: CDR1 MDHEN, CDR2 SYDVKM. Trimming took 4 bases from V and 6 from J, leaving 4 bases between them. The length of the CDR3 is 12 residues.

The chain is built from TRBV6-5 and TRBJ2-3, with D perhaps TRBD1 (6 bases). The CDR3 has 14 residues. V was shortened by 7 bases and J by 0 bases, with 11 bases between the two germline ends. Germline V gives CDR1 MNHEY, CDR2 SVGAGI. The CDR3 DNA follows: TGTGCCAGCAAAGGGGGTTCTAGCACAGATACGCAGTATTTT. This gives the protein CASKGGSSTDTQYF.

The V gene is TRBV2, the J gene TRBJ2-4, with D possibly TRBD2 on 6 matching bases. The CDR3 has 13 residues. Trimming shortened V by 7 bases and J by 6 bases, and 13 bases separated the two germline ends. The V gene's germline CDR1 is SNHLY and CDR2 FYNNEI. The CDR3 region is CASTWGERNIQYF. For the CDR3, the DNA is TGTGCCAGCACGTGGGGGGAGCGAAACATTCAGTACTTC.

The chain joins TRBV3-1 (or the pseudogene TRBV3-2) to TRBJ1-6; possible D gene TRBD1, 5 bases. Germline lookup yields CDR1 LGHDT and CDR2 YNNKEL (reference sequence). This CDR3 is built from 16 residues. V dropped 0 bases and J dropped 7 bases, with 13 bases sitting between them. CDR3 DNA: TGTGCCAGCAGCCAAGATGGGGGGGGAAGAAATTCACCCCTCCACTTT. Protein: CASSQDGGGRNSPLHF.

CDR3 sequence reads: CASSYSRTPRSYEQYF. The CDR3 DNA reads TGTGCCAGCAGTTACTCCCGGACACCTCGCTCCTACGAGCAGTACTTC. V usage is TRBV6-5 and J usage is TRBJ2-7, with D possibly TRBD1 on 5 matching bases. The germline CDR1 and CDR2 sequences are MNHEY and SVGAGI. V lost 0 bases and J lost 0, with 12 bases in between. CDR3 length: 16 amino acids.

The chain couples TRBV2 to TRBJ2-3; maybe TRBD2 (6 bases). This CDR3 has 12 amino acids. V lost 6 bases to trimming and J lost 6 bases, with 10 bases between them. Germline-derived CDR1 and CDR2 are SNHLY and FYNNEI. Here the CDR3 reads CASSGSFDTQYF. The CDR3 DNA reads as TGTGCCAGCAGCGGGAGTTTCGATACGCAGTATTTT.

The chain uses TRBV19 and TRBJ1-1; a possible D gene is TRBD1 (6 bases). The CDR3 sequence is 13 residues long. Trimming took off 6 bases at V and 2 bases at J, with 10 bases between the two ends. Germline V gene data show CDR1 as LNHDA and CDR2 as SQIVND (reference sequence). CDR3 loop: CASSSQGNTEAFF. The CDR3 DNA reads as TGTGCCAGTAGCTCACAGGGCAACACTGAAGCTTTCTTT.

The J gene is TRBJ2-7, the V gene TRBV7-2; 9 bases are shared with TRBD1. Germline loops: CDR1 SGHTA, CDR2 FQGNSA. The CDR3 spans 14 residues. J lost 3 bases, V lost 5 bases, and 5 bases had no gene match. The CDR3 loop reads CASSQQGAFYEQYF. CDR3 DNA sequence: TGTGCCAGCAGCCAACAGGGGGCGTTCTACGAGCAGTACTTC.

The chain is built from TRBV6-5 and TRBJ1-1; TRBD1 agrees at 8 bases. The CDR3 has 14 amino acids. Germline V gives CDR1 MNHEY, CDR2 SVGAGI. J gave up 5 bases and V 6 bases, and 8 bases lay outside the gene matches. CDR3 region: CASRPGQGRTEAFF. The CDR3 nucleotides read TGTGCCAGCAGGCCTGGACAGGGTCGAACTGAAGCTTTCTTT.

V usage is TRBV7-9 and J usage is TRBJ2-2, with 10 bases identical to TRBD2. V shed 1 base and J 6 bases; nucleotides not matched to a gene: 5. This CDR3 has 16 residues. Germline assignment: CDR1 SEHNR and CDR2 FQNEAQ (reference sequence). The CDR3 sequence is CASSLGLAGVPGELFF. In nucleotides, the CDR3 is TGTGCCAGCAGCTTAGGTCTAGCGGGAGTTCCCGGGGAGCTGTTTTTT. Variable domain in full (rest from reference TRBV7-9 and TRBJ2-2): DTGVSQNPRHKITKRGQNVTFRCDPISEHNRLYWYRQTLGQGPEFLTYFQNEAQLEKSRLLSDRFSAERPKGSFSTLEIQRTEQGDSAMYLCASSLGLAGVPGELFFGEGSRLTVL.

The CDR3 loop is CASSPSGQGTSNNEQFF. As DNA, the CDR3 is TGTGCCAGCTCACCCTCAGGCCAGGGCACTTCGAACAATGAGCAGTTCTTC. This sequence joins TRBV18 and TRBJ2-1, with D possibly matching TRBD1 (5 bases). Looked up from germline, CDR1 is KGHSH and CDR2 is LQKENI. The CDR3 spans 17 residues. The V end was cut by 3 bases, the J end by 5 bases, with 20 bases between.